This TCR beta chain was sequenced for a study of quantifying T cell responses using KT2 cells listed by TCRdb under 2017. Background on the whole study: RNA was DNase-treated and reverse transcribed with TCR alpha and beta constant-region primers, mostly using SuperScript III. Under optimum conditions, the T4 ligation step was estimated to exceed 8% efficiency. To prevent over-amplification, PCR2 was performed as a SYBR Green qPCR and halted at a predetermined fluorescence threshold.

The protocol used for the library was UMI-ligation and nested PCR. Using T4 RNA ligase 1, a single-stranded oligonucleotide bearing the Illumina SP2 sequence plus a UMI was ligated onto the 3' end of the cDNA. PCR1 used four to five cycles (98 degrees C 15 s, 69 degrees C 30 s, 72 degrees C 40 s), and the beta primer was an equimolar mix of RC1.1 and RC1.2 that covered TRBC1 and TRBC2. Starting at PCR2, the TCR alpha and beta chains were handled separately, and sample indices and Illumina adaptors were added. The UMI, placed after an 8-base spacer, consisted of 12 random nucleotides arranged as two hexamers with a spacer between them. Libraries were sequenced on an Illumina MiSeq with v2 2x251 paired-end chemistry, typically roughly 11 samples per run. PhiX DNA at about 5-7.5% was added to each sequencing library to increase diversity. The authors' analysis ran thus. Raw reads were converted to FASTQ with bcl2fastq and were demultiplexed by dual indices with Demultiplexor. V and J genes were assigned by Decombinator through tag matching, with a single base-pair mismatch permitted. UMIs were used by Collapsinator to correct both sequencing errors and frequency errors caused by PCR heterogeneity. CDR3Translator converted Decombinator identifiers to nucleotide sequence, translated to amino acids, and extracted CDR3 using C- and N-terminal motifs. Each distinct KT2 TCR was counted as one cluster of KT2 sequences that shared a single unique molecular identifier. TCRdb reprocessed the public reads (quality trimming at Q25 with fastp, clone calling with MiXCR) and kept in-frame beta chains. When rows share a CDR3 protein, they turn into one entry using the most common DNA and genes. The V and J calls were determined by TCRdb, not by the authors. Across this sample there are just under 50,000 distinct CDR3 sequences, with 9.5% to 13% seen only once. The ten largest make up about 9.4% of the sample.

To test the sensitivity and accuracy of the pipeline, known numbers of KT2, a T cell clone whose TCR had already been sequenced, were spiked into unfractionated PBMC. A range of KT2-to-PBMC ratios was generated by mixing KT2 cells with a fixed number of PBMC. Looking up the germline V gene (reference sequence) yields CDR1 MNHEY and CDR2 SMNVEV. The trim is 5 bases for V and 6 bases for J, with a gap of 11 bases between the germline ends. Spanning cysteine to phenylalanine, the CDR3 consists of 13 amino acids. Only the CDR3 DNA is retained, 39 bases long and in frame from the first base. General study outcomes and caveats: Counts of KT2 alpha and beta sequences scaled linearly with input KT2 cell number over several orders of magnitude. Even at the lowest spike-in tested, roughly one KT2 cell per 100,000 PBMC, KT2 sequences were still detected. No side-by-side comparison between this pipeline and other TCR sequencing techniques was included in the study. Saturation was seen in the detection of KT2 sequences when very high numbers of KT2 cells were spiked in.

This clonotype was seen a handful of times. No cognate antigen has been identified for it. No base quality values were provided; no much bigger clone lies one nucleotide off. The clonotype comes from a human donor. The chain is made from TRBV27 and TRBJ2-1; the D gene is unclear. Sequencing was performed on PBMCs spiked with cells of the T cell clone KT2. In nucleotides, the sequence is TGTGCCAGCAGTCCCTATACGGGCAATGAGCAGTTCTTC. The resulting protein is CASSPYTGNEQFF.